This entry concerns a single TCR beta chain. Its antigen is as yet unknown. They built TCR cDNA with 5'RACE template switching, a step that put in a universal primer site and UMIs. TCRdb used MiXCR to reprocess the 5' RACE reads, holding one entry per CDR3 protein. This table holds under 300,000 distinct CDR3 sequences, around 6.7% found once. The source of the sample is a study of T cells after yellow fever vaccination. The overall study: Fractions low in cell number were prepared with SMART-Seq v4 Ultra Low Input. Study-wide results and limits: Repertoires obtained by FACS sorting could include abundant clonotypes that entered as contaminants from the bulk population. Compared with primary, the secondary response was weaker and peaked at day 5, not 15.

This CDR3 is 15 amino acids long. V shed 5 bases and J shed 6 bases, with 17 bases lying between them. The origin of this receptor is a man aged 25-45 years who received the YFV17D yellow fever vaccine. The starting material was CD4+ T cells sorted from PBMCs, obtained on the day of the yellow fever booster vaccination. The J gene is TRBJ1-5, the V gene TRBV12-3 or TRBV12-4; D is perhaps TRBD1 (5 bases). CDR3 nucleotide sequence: TGTGCCAGCAGTCCCAGGGCAGTTAAAGCTCAGCCCCAGCATTTT. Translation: CASSPRAVKAQPQHF.